This record concerns one TCR gamma chain sequence. The protein held in TCRdb is that of a much larger clone and does not match this DNA's translation at residue 8, likely because of a read error; the protein shown is translated from the DNA. TCRdb called clones from the reads again using CATT. Here the sample spans about 840 gamma-chain clones, about 60% being singletons. The data originate from a study of gamma-delta chains in newborns, infants, children. The overall study: Innate gammadelta T cells reportedly expand polyclonally right after birth, driven by microbial exposure, per the title.

Germline loops: CDR1 GITISATS, CDR2 ISYDGTV (reference sequence). V lost 0 bases and J lost 8; bases outside the gene matches: 4. The CDR3 contains 16 residues. The genes are TRGV9 and TRGJP. Assignment of the J gene here rests on matching the DNA to germline, because TCRdb gives none. Sequencing was done on a sample of blood. The receptor's source is a child who was a newborn, infant or young child, either healthy, febrile or measles-vaccinated (not recorded which). The CDR3 DNA reads TGTGCCTTGTGGGAGGTGCGGAAGTTGGGCAAAAAAATCAAGGTATTT. It specifies CALWEVRKLGKKIKVF.